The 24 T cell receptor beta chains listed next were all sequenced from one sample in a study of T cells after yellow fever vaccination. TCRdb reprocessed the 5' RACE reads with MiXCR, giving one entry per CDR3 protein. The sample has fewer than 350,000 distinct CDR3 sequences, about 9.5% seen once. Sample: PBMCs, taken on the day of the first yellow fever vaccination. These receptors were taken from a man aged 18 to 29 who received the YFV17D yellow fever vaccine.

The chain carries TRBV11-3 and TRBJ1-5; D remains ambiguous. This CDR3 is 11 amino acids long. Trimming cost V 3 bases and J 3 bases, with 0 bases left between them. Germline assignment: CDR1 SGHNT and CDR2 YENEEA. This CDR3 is CASSFNQPQHF. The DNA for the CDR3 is TGTGCCAGCAGCTTCAATCAGCCCCAGCATTTT.

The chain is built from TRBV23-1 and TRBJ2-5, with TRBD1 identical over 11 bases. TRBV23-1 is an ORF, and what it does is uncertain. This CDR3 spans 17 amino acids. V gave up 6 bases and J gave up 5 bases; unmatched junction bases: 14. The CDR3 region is CASSLTGTGGVRETQYF. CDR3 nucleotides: TGCGCCAGCAGCCTAACCGGGACAGGGGGGGTCAGGGAGACCCAGTACTTC.

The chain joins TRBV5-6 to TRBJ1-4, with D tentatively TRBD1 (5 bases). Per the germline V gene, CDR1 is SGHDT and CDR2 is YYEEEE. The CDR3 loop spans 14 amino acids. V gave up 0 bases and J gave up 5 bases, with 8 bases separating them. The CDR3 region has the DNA TGTGCCAGCAGCTTGGGACAGACGAATGAAAAACTGTTTTTT. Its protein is CASSLGQTNEKLFF.

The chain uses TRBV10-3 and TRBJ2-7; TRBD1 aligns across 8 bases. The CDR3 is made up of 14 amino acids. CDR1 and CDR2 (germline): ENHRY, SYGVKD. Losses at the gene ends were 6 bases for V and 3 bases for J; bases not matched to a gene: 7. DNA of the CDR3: TGTGCCATCAGCCCCGGACAGGGATTCTACGAGCAGTACGTC. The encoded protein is CAISPGQGFYEQYV.

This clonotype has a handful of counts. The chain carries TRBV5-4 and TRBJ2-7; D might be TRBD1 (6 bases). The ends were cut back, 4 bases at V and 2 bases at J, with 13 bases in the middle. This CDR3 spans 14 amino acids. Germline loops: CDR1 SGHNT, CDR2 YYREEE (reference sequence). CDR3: CASSDGQSPYEQYV. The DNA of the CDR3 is TGTGCCAGCAGCGACGGACAGAGTCCCTACGAGCAGTACGTC.

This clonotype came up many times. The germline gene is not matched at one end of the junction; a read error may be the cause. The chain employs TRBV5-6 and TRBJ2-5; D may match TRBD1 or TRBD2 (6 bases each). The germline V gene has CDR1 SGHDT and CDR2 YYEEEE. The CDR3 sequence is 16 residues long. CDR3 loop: CASSLAEAAGQETQYF. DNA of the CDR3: TGTGCCAGCAGCTTGGCCGAGGCGGCGGGACAAGAAACCCAGTACTTC.

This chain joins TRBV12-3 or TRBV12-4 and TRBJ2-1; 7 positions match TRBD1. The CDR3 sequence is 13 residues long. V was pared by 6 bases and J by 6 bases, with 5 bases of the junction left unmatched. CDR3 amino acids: CASRPTGVNEQFF. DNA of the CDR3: TGTGCCAGCAGACCTACAGGGGTCAATGAGCAGTTCTTC.

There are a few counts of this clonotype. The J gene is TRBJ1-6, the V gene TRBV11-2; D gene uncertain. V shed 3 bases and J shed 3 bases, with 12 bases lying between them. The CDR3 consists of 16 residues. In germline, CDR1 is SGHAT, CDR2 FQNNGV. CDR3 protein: CASSFPGSGYNSPLHF. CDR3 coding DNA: TGTGCCAGCAGCTTCCCGGGGAGCGGCTATAATTCACCCCTCCACTTT. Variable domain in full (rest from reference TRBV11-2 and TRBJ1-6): EAGVAQSPRYKIIEKRQSVAFWCNPISGHATLYWYQQILGQGPKLLIQFQNNGVVDDSQLPKDRFSAERLKGVDSTLKIQPAKLEDSAVYLCASSFPGSGYNSPLHFGNGTRLTVT.

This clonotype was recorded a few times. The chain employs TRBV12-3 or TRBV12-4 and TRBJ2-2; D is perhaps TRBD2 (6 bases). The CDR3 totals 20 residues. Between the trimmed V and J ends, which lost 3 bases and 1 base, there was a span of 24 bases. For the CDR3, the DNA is TGTGCCAGCAGTTTCGTCCCGGGACTGGGAATGGAAGGGAACACCGGGGAGCTGTTTTTT. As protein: CASSFVPGLGMEGNTGELFF.

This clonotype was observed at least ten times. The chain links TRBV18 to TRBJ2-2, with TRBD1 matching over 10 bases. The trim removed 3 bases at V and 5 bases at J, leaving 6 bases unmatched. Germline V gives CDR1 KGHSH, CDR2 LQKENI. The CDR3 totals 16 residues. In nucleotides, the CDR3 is TGTGCCAGCTCACCCCCGGGACAGGGGCGAACCGGGGAGCTGTTTTTT. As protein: CASSPPGQGRTGELFF.

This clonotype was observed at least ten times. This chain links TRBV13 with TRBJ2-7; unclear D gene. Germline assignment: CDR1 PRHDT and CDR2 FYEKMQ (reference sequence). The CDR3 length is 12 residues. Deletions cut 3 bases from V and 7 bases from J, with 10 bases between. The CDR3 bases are TGTGCCAGCAGCTTCGGCGGAATAGAGCAGTACGTC. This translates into CASSFGGIEQYV.

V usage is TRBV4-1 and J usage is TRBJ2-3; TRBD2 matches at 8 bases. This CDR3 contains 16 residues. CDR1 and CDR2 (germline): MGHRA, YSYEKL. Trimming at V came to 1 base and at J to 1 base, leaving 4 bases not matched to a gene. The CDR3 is CASSQAPRGGTDTQYF. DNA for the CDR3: TGCGCCAGCAGCCAAGCTCCGCGGGGGGGCACAGATACGCAGTATTTT.

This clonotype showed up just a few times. The CDR3 here is CASSQTDRNEKLFF. The CDR3 DNA is TGCGCCAGCAGCCAAACGGACAGAAATGAAAAACTGTTTTTT. The chain joins TRBV4-3 to TRBJ1-4, with a tentative D call TRBD1 (6 bases). V lost 2 bases to trimming and J lost 5 bases, with 9 bases between them. This CDR3 contains 14 residues. Germline assignment: CDR1 LGHNA and CDR2 YSLEER.

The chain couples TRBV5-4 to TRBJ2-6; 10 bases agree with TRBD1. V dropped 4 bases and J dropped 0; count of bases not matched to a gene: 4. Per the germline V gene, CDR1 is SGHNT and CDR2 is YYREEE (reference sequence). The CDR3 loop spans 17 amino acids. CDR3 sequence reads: CASSKGQGNSGANVLTF. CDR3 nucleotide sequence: TGTGCCAGCAGCAAGGGACAGGGGAACTCTGGGGCCAACGTCCTGACTTTC.

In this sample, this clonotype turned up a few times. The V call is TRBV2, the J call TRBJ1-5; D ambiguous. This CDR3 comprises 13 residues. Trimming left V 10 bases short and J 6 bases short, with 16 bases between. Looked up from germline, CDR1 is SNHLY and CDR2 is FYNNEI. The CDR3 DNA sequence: TGTGCCATCCAGGAGGGCGGAGGTCAGCCCCAGCATTTT. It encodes CAIQEGGGQPQHF.

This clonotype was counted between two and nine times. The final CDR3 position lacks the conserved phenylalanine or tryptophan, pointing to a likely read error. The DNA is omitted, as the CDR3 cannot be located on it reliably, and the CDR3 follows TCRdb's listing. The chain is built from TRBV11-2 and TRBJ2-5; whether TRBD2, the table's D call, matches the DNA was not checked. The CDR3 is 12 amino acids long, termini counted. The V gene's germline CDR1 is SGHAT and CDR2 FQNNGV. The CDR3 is CASSLPGGSGDL.

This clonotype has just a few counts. This chain's CDR3 is CASRRGRDEKLFF. DNA for the CDR3: TGTGCCAGCAGAAGGGGGCGGGATGAAAAACTGTTTTTT. The chain uses TRBV6-6 and TRBJ1-4; 7 positions agree with TRBD1. CDR3 length equals 13 residues. Per the germline V gene, CDR1 is MNHNY and CDR2 is SVGAGI (reference sequence). V shed 6 bases, J shed 6 bases, and the junction held 4 bases outside the gene matches.

This chain's CDR3 is CASSQGLAGGPGELFF. CDR3 bases: TGTGCCAGCAGTCAGGGACTAGCGGGGGGGCCCGGGGAGCTGTTTTTT. The V call is TRBV12-3 or TRBV12-4, the J call TRBJ2-2, with 16 bases that match TRBD2. V was pared by 5 bases and J by 6 bases, with 3 bases of the junction left unmatched. The CDR3 length is 16 residues.

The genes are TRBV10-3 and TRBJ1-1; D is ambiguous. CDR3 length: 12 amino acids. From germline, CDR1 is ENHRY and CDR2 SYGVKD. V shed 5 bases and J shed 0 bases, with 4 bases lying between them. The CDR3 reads CAISYMNTEAFF. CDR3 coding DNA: TGTGCCATCAGTTACATGAACACTGAAGCTTTCTTT.

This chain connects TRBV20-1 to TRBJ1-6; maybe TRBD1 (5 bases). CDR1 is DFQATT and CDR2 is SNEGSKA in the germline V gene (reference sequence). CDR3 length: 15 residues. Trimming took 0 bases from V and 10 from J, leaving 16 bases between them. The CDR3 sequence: CSARDRAGLNSPLHF. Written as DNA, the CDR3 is TGCAGTGCTAGAGACCGGGCAGGGCTTAACTCACCCCTCCACTTT.

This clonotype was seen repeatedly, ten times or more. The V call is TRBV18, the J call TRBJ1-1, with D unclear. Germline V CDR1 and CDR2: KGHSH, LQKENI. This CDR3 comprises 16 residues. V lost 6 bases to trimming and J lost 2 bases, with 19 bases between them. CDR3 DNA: TGTGCCAGCTCTAGGCTCTTAGACCCTGAAAACACTGAAGCTTTCTTT. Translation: CASSRLLDPENTEAFF.

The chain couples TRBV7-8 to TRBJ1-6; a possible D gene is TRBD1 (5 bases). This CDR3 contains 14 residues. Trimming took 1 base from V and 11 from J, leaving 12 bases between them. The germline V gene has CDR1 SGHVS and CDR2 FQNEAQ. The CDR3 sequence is CASSLGQGSPPLHF. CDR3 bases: TGTGCCAGCAGCTTAGGGCAGGGTAGTCCACCCCTCCACTTT.

This chain's CDR3 is CASSPFETGELFF. CDR3 DNA: TGTGCCAGCAGTCCGTTTGAGACCGGGGAGCTGTTTTTT. The chain carries TRBV12-3 or TRBV12-4 and TRBJ2-2, with D unclear. The ends were cut back, 5 bases at V and 5 bases at J, with 9 bases in the middle. This CDR3 has 13 residues.

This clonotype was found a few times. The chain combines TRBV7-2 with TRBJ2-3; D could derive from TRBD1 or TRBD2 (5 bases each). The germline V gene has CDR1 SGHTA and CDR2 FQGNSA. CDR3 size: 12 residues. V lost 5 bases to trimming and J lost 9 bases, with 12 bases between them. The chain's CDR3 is CASSPPGPTQYF. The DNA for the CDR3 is TGTGCCAGCAGCCCTCCGGGGCCCACGCAGTATTTT.